This passage covers 22 T cell receptor beta chains from one sample sequenced in a study of shared clonotypes between healthy human individuals. Generated by immunoSEQ multiplex PCR, the TCRdb table keeps only in-frame clones and is missing some. The table includes around 2.1 million clones, roughly 91% detected once. CD45RO-negative cells were positively selected for CCR7, leaving out terminally differentiated effector memory CD45RA+ cells. The sample comprised naive CD8+ T cells from PBMCs. The receptors were gathered from a man younger than 30 in good health. Some clones in this sample may be carry-over from other donors' samples.

The chain links TRBV23-1 to TRBJ1-5; D might be TRBD1 (5 bases). TRBV23-1 is designated an ORF whose function remains uncertain. The CDR3 runs to 18 residues. V was trimmed by 0 bases and J by 2 bases, leaving 17 bases between them. CDR3 sequence (DNA): TGCGCCAGCAGTCAATCGGGAAGGGGCTCGGCTGGCAATCAGCCCCAGCATTTT. Translated: CASSQSGRGSAGNQPQHF.

The chain joins TRBV23-1 to TRBJ1-1, with D perhaps matching TRBD1 (6 bases). TRBV23-1 is an open reading frame, and its role is uncertain. Trimming stripped 2 bases from V and 1 base from J, with 17 bases between. This CDR3 has 17 residues. CDR3 in DNA: TGCGCCAGCAGTCAAAGATGGGGAACGGACAGGAACACTGAAGCTTTCTTT. This translates into CASSQRWGTDRNTEAFF.

The chain carries TRBV4-3 and TRBJ1-2, with a tentative D call TRBD1 (5 bases). The ends were cut back, 0 bases at V and 8 bases at J, with 10 bases in the middle. The V gene's germline CDR1 is LGHNA and CDR2 YSLEER. CDR3 size: 13 residues. In DNA, the CDR3 is TGCGCCAGCAGCCAAGATGGGACCGGGGGCTACACCTTC. Its protein is CASSQDGTGGYTF.

V usage is TRBV9 and J usage is TRBJ1-4, with TRBD1 matching over 7 bases. CDR1 and CDR2 (germline): SGDLS, YYNGEE. The CDR3 covers 14 residues. After removal of 1 base from V and 7 bases from J, the junction contained 4 bases not matched to a gene. The CDR3 nucleotides read TGTGCCAGCAGCGTAAGGGGGCTCGGTGAAAAACTGTTTTTT. This codes for CASSVRGLGEKLFF.

CDR3 sequence: CASSDLRGGWNTEAFF. CDR3 bases: TGTGCCAGCAGCGACCTCCGGGGAGGTTGGAACACTGAAGCTTTCTTT. The chain carries TRBV9 and TRBJ1-1; D is undetermined. V was clipped by 3 bases and J by 1 base, with 16 bases between them. This CDR3 has 16 amino acids. Germline values: CDR1 SGDLS, CDR2 YYNGEE.

This chain links TRBV5-6 with TRBJ2-1; 9 bases line up with TRBD1. CDR1 and CDR2 from the germline V gene are SGHDT and YYEEEE. This CDR3 region has 15 residues. Losses at the gene ends were 4 bases for V and 3 bases for J; bases not matched to a gene: 5. CDR3 protein: CASSEGQGIYNEQFF. In nucleotides, the CDR3 is TGTGCCAGCAGCGAAGGACAGGGGATCTACAATGAGCAGTTCTTC. Full variable domain (missing parts from reference TRBV5-6 and TRBJ2-1): DAGVTQSPTHLIKTRGQQVTLRCSPKSGHDTVSWYQQALGQGPQFIFQYYEEEERQRGNFPDRFSGHQFPNYSSELNVNALLLGDSALYLCASSEGQGIYNEQFFGPGTRLTVL.

The chain recombines TRBV27 with TRBJ1-4, with D perhaps matching TRBD1 (5 bases). The ends were cut back, 11 bases at V and 4 bases at J, with 17 bases in the middle. CDR1 MNHEY and CDR2 SMNVEV come from the germline V gene (reference sequence). CDR3 size: 14 residues. The DNA of the CDR3 is TGTGCCGGAACCACAGGAAATTATAATGAAAAACTGTTTTTT. This translates into CAGTTGNYNEKLFF.

The rearrangement uses TRBV19 and TRBJ1-5; no definite D call. This CDR3 region has 14 residues. V lost 3 bases and J lost 4, with 10 bases in between. CDR1 and CDR2 from the germline V gene are LNHDA and SQIVND (reference sequence). CDR3 sequence reads: CASSIRSGNQPQHF. The CDR3 DNA sequence: TGTGCCAGTAGTATTCGGTCAGGAAATCAGCCCCAGCATTTT.

The rearrangement links TRBV19 to TRBJ2-7; D gene ambiguous. V lost 6 bases to trimming and J lost 2 bases, with 14 bases between them. The CDR3 is 14 amino acids. Per germline, CDR1 LNHDA and CDR2 SQIVND (reference sequence). This CDR3 reads CASSPEDGTYEQYF. The CDR3 bases are TGTGCCAGTAGCCCAGAAGACGGAACCTACGAGCAGTACTTC. The whole variable domain, remainder taken from reference TRBV19 and TRBJ2-7, is DGGITQSPKYLFRKEGQNVTLSCEQNLNHDAMYWYRQDPGQGLRLIYYSQIVNDFQKGDIAEGYSVSREKKESFPLTVTSAQKNPTAFYLCASSPEDGTYEQYFGPGTRLTVT.

This clone has just a few counts. The junction does not match germline at one end; this may be a read error. The CDR3 here is CASRLAASYNEQFF. The DNA for the CDR3 is TGTGCCAGCAGGTTAGCGGCCTCCTACAATGAGCAGTTCTTC. V usage is TRBV7-9 and J usage is TRBJ2-1; perhaps TRBD2 as D (6 bases). The germline V gene has CDR1 SEHNR and CDR2 FQNEAQ (reference sequence). The CDR3 sequence is 14 residues long.

The chain recombines TRBV16 with TRBJ1-4, with D unclear. The CDR3 runs to 17 residues. Trimming shortened V by 1 base and J by 0 bases, and 12 bases separated the two germline ends. Germline CDR1 reads KGHSY; CDR2 reads FQNENV. The CDR3 spells CASSQWWEATTNEKLFF. CDR3 nucleotides: TGTGCCAGCAGCCAATGGTGGGAGGCCACAACTAATGAAAAACTGTTTTTT.

The rearrangement uses TRBV6-1 and TRBJ2-7; D is unclear. Trimming removed 9 bases from V and 2 bases from J, with 8 bases in between. Germline V gene lookup returns CDR1 MNHNS and CDR2 SASEGT. The CDR3 covers 11 residues. The CDR3 nucleotides read TGTGCCAGTACCGGGCCCTACGAGCAGTACTTC. Protein: CASTGPYEQYF.

The genes are TRBV9 and TRBJ2-7; D gene ambiguous. CDR3 size: 14 residues. V was trimmed by 3 bases and J by 1 base, leaving 11 bases between them. Germline V gives CDR1 SGDLS, CDR2 YYNGEE. The CDR3 bases are TGTGCCAGCAGCGGTACCGATCGGTCCTACGAGCAGTACTTC. Translated, it gives CASSGTDRSYEQYF.

This chain connects TRBV7-9 to TRBJ2-3; the D gene is possibly TRBD2 (5 bases). With 2 bases removed from V and 3 bases from J, the gap between germline ends came to 12 bases. The CDR3 has 15 residues. Germline loops: CDR1 SEHNR, CDR2 FQNEAQ (reference sequence). In DNA, the CDR3 is TGTGCCAGCAGCTTATCCCGGACTGGGACAGATACGCAGTATTTT. It yields the protein CASSLSRTGTDTQYF. Full variable domain (remainder filled in from reference TRBV7-9 and TRBJ2-3): DTGVSQNPRHKITKRGQNVTFRCDPISEHNRLYWYRQTLGQGPEFLTYFQNEAQLEKSRLLSDRFSAERPKGSFSTLEIQRTEQGDSAMYLCASSLSRTGTDTQYFGPGTRLTVL.

V and J are TRBV28 and TRBJ2-3; D may be TRBD1 or TRBD2 (5 bases each). V was shortened by 7 bases and J by 5 bases, with 13 bases between the two germline ends. The germline CDR1 and CDR2 sequences are MDHEN and SYDVKM. This CDR3 has 13 residues. DNA for the CDR3: TGTGCCAGCACCCGAGGGGTAATAGATACGCAGTATTTT. Translation gives CASTRGVIDTQYF.

The chain joins TRBV5-4 to TRBJ2-5, with TRBD2 matching 14 bases. With V trimmed by 2 bases and J by 4 bases, 10 bases remained unmatched. CDR1 and CDR2 from the germline V gene are SGHNT and YYREEE (reference sequence). The CDR3 is 18 amino acids. CDR3: CASSFSLGLAGGSETQYF. The CDR3 DNA follows: TGTGCCAGCAGCTTTTCCCTCGGACTAGCGGGAGGTTCAGAGACCCAGTACTTC.

The genes are TRBV4-3 and TRBJ1-2; 8 bases map to TRBD1. J gave up 2 bases and V 3 bases, and 17 bases lay outside the gene matches. The CDR3 runs 19 residues. CDR1 is LGHNA, CDR2 YSLEER, per germline. The CDR3 loop reads CASSQLQGGTGNVNYGYTF. The CDR3 DNA reads as TGCGCCAGCAGCCAGCTACAGGGGGGCACAGGGAACGTGAACTATGGCTACACCTTC.

A remark on this clone: Different DNA sequences within this sample yield the same CDR3. This chain connects TRBV27 to TRBJ2-1; TRBD2 matches at 10 bases. This CDR3 has 15 residues. With 2 bases clipped from V and 8 bases from J, the junction kept 6 bases outside the gene matches. Germline loops: CDR1 MNHEY, CDR2 SMNVEV (reference sequence). The CDR3 region is CASSLGLAGVYEQFF. The CDR3 nucleotides read TGTGCCAGCAGTTTAGGGCTAGCGGGAGTTTATGAGCAGTTCTTC.

The chain employs TRBV7-9 and TRBJ2-5, with D maybe TRBD2 (5 bases). Trimming shortened V by 3 bases and J by 7 bases, and 18 bases separated the two germline ends. The CDR3 runs to 15 residues. The germline CDR1 and CDR2 sequences are SEHNR and FQNEAQ (reference sequence). The chain's CDR3 is CASSLSGDPARTQYF. The CDR3 bases are TGTGCCAGCAGCTTGTCCGGGGATCCGGCACGGACCCAGTACTTC.

V and J are TRBV6-6 and TRBJ2-7; D perhaps matches TRBD2 (5 bases). Trimming removed 0 bases from V and 6 bases from J, with 12 bases in between. Germline assignment: CDR1 MNHNY and CDR2 SVGAGI (reference sequence). The CDR3 spans 14 residues. As DNA, the CDR3 is TGTGCCAGCAGTTACTCGAACGCTGGAGGCGAGCAGTACTTC. Translated: CASSYSNAGGEQYF.

The genes are TRBV13 and TRBJ2-2; 10 bases map to TRBD2. Germline values: CDR1 PRHDT, CDR2 FYEKMQ (reference sequence). The CDR3 is made up of 16 amino acids. V gave up 5 bases and J gave up 4 bases; unmatched junction bases: 7. CDR3 nucleotides: TGTGCCAGCAGCACTAGAAGACTAGCGGGCACCGGGGAGCTGTTTTTT. This translates into CASSTRRLAGTGELFF.

V usage is TRBV9 and J usage is TRBJ2-1; D may be TRBD1 or TRBD2 (7 bases each). Germline-derived CDR1 and CDR2 are SGDLS and YYNGEE. The CDR3 consists of 18 residues. Trimming took off 4 bases at V and 6 bases at J, with 26 bases between the two ends. The CDR3 here is CASSSQGGERAHGNEQFF. In nucleotides, the CDR3 is TGTGCCAGCAGCTCCCAGGGGGGGGAGAGGGCCCACGGCAATGAGCAGTTCTTC.